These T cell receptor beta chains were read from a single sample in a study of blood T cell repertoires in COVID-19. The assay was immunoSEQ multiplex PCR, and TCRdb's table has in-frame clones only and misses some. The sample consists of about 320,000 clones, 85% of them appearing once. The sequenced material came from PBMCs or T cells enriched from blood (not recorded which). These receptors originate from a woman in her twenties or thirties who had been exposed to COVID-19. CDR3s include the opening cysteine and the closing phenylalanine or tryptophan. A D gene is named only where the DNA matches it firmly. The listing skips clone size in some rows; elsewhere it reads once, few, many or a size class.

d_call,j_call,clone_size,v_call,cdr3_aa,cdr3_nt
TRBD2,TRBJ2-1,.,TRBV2,CASRELAGGRYEQFF,TGTGCCAGCAGGGAGTTAGCGGGAGGGCGCTATGAGCAGTTCTTC
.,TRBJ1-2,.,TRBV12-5,CASGPWALDNYGYTF,TGTGCTAGTGGTCCCTGGGCGCTTGATAACTATGGCTACACCTTC
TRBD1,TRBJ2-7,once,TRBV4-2,CASSQQGAYEQYF,TGTGCCAGCAGCCAACAGGGGGCTTACGAGCAGTACTTC
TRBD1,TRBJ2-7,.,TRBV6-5,CASSFDGTAGSYEQYF,TGTGCCAGCAGTTTTGATGGGACAGCAGGCTCCTACGAGCAGTACTTC
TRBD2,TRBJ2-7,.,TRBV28,CASTSGGELFSYEQYF,TGTGCCAGTACCTCGGGGGGAGAACTCTTCTCCTACGAGCAGTACTTC
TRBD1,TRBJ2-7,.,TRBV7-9,CASTDARQGSYEQYF,TGTGCCAGCACCGATGCTAGACAGGGGAGCTACGAGCAGTACTTC
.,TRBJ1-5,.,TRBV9,CASSVSGGSNQPQHF,TGTGCCAGCAGCGTAAGCGGAGGGAGCAATCAGCCCCAGCATTTT
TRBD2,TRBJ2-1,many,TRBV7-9,CASSSRGLAADYNEQFF,TGTGCCAGCAGCTCGAGAGGTCTAGCGGCCGATTACAATGAGCAGTTCTTC
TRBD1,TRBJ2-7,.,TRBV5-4,CASSPPPWTGVYEQYF,TGTGCCAGCAGCCCTCCCCCCTGGACAGGGGTTTACGAGCAGTACTTC
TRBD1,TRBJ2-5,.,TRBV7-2,CASSQDRGRQETQYF,TGTGCCAGCAGCCAGGACAGGGGGCGTCAAGAGACCCAGTACTTC
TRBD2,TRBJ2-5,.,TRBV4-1,CATSLAENQETQYF,TGCGCCACCTCACTAGCGGAGAATCAAGAGACCCAGTACTTC
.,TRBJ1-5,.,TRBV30,CAWSPGSNNQPQHF,TGTGCCTGGAGTCCAGGGTCGAACAATCAGCCCCAGCATTTT
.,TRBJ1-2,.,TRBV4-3,CASSQETDGLTAPNYGYTF,TGCGCCAGCAGCCAAGAAACGGACGGACTAACCGCTCCTAACTATGGCTACACCTTC
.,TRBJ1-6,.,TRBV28,CASSPPGQGLNSPLHF,TGTGCCAGCAGTCCGCCCGGTCAGGGTTTGAATTCACCCCTCCACTTT
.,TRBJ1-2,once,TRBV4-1,CASSALTVDYGYTF,TGCGCCAGCAGCGCGTTGACTGTCGACTATGGCTACACCTTC
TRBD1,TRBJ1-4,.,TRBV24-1,CATSAAQGSNEKLFF,TGTGCCACCAGTGCTGCACAGGGGTCTAATGAAAAACTGTTTTTT
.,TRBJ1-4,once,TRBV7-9,CASSRKVNRDDNEKLFF,TGTGCCAGCAGCCGAAAAGTTAACAGGGACGACAATGAAAAACTGTTTTTT
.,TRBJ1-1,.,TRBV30,CAWSMTGTEAFF,TGTGCCTGGAGCATGACAGGCACTGAAGCTTTCTTT
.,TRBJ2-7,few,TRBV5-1,CASSYGGTARLSEQYF,TGCGCCAGCAGTTATGGAGGGACAGCTCGACTCTCCGAGCAGTACTTC
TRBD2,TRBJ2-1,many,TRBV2,CASIIPGLAGEQFF,TGTGCCAGCATCATACCGGGACTAGCGGGGGAGCAGTTCTTC
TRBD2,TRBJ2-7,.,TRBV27,CASSLAASGGTQYF,TGTGCCAGCAGTTTAGCTGCTAGCGGGGGGACGCAGTACTTC
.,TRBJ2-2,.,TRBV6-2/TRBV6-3,CASSYSAGELFF,TGTGCCAGCAGTTACTCCGCCGGGGAGCTGTTTTTT
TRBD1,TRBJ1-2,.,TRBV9,CASSVSDRVSIGGYTF,TGTGCCAGCAGCGTGTCGGACAGGGTATCAATTGGCGGCTACACCTTC
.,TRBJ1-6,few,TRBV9,CASSVQPGSNSPLHF,TGTGCCAGCAGCGTGCAGCCGGGGTCCAATTCACCCCTCCACTTT
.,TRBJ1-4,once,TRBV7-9,CASSGSEYEKLFF,TGTGCCAGCAGCGGAAGCGAGTATGAAAAACTGTTTTTT
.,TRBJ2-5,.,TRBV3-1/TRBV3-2,CASSPRVAQRETQYF,TGTGCCAGCAGCCCCCGCGTAGCCCAAAGAGAGACCCAGTACTTC
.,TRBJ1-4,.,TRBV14,CASSRSGRPNEKLFF,TGTGCCAGCAGCCGCTCCGGGAGACCAAATGAAAAACTGTTTTTT
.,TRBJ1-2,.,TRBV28,CASSFGRGGYTF,TGTGCCAGCAGTTTTGGGAGGGGTGGCTACACCTTC
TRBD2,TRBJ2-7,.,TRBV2,CASKRTSGRLAYEQYF,TGTGCCAGCAAAAGGACTAGCGGGAGATTAGCCTACGAGCAGTACTTC
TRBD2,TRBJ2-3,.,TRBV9,CASSLGQGLAGTDTQYF,TGTGCCAGCAGCTTGGGACAGGGACTAGCGGGCACAGATACGCAGTATTTT